This T cell receptor beta chain appears in the sequencing data of a study of T cells in localized non-small cell lung cancer. Regarding the study as a whole: A median of 57 of the top 100 tumor clones appeared in adjacent lung, which was paired and uninvolved. Sequencing, confined to only one tumor region, leaves heterogeneity possible.

The sampled adjacent lung lay at least 2 cm from the tumor margin and showed no atypia. Comments on this clone: Its target is unknown.

The CDR3 covers 15 residues. Germline V lookup: CDR1 MNHGY, CDR2 SAAAGT. V lost 2 bases and J 0 bases, leaving 7 bases between the germline ends. Repertoires were generated with immunoSEQ multiplex PCR, while TCRdb's copy carries only in-frame clones and drops some. The sample holds approximately 3,100 clones, around 35% seen once. This clonotype originated in an older male donor with stage I squamous cell lung carcinoma. Sample: normal lung tissue next to the tumor, taken before any cancer treatment. The V and J genes are TRBV6-8 and TRBJ2-2; no firm D call. CDR3: CASSYMGTNTGELFF. CDR3 DNA: TGTGCCAGCAGTTACATGGGAACGAACACCGGGGAGCTGTTTTTT.